This is a list of T cell receptor beta chains from one sample in a study of blood T cell repertoires in COVID-19. Sequencing used immunoSEQ multiplex PCR; TCRdb keeps in-frame clones, though not all of them. The profile covers around 83,000 clones, with about 87% appearing a single time and roughly 8% taken by the ten largest. Sequenced input: peripheral blood. The receptors here all came from an older man with active or convalescent COVID-19. Each CDR3 is given with its conserved first and last residue. D genes are given only for firm matches. Size values are once, few and many counts, or a class for expanded clones, and some rows have none.

J | D | size | V | DNA | CDR3
TRBJ2-1 | - | - | TRBV5-6 | TGTGCCAGCAGCTTGGCCCCTCTCTACAATGAGCAGTTCTTC | CASSLAPLYNEQFF
TRBJ1-1 | TRBD1 | - | TRBV23-1 | TGCGCCAGCAGTCAATCGGCGGACAGGGTGACTGAAGCTTTCTTT | CASSQSADRVTEAFF
TRBJ1-5 | - | once | TRBV30 | TGTGCCTGGAGTCCCGGGAGCTCCCCCAATCAGCCCCAGCATTTT | CAWSPGSSPNQPQHF
TRBJ1-1 | - | - | TRBV4-2 | TGTGCCAGCAGCCAAGATAGGGGGGGGAACACTGAAGCTTTCTTT | CASSQDRGGNTEAFF
TRBJ1-1 | - | - | TRBV30 | TGTGCCTGGAGTGTACATCAGGAAAACACTGAAGCTTTCTTT | CAWSVHQENTEAFF
TRBJ1-4 | TRBD1 | - | TRBV7-9 | TGTGCCAGCAGCTCAGGGGGACAACCACTAGTCACTGAAAAACTGTTTTTT | CASSSGGQPLVTEKLFF
TRBJ2-5 | - | once | TRBV30 | TGTGCCTGGAGTGTACAGAAGACCCAGTACTTC | CAWSVQKTQYF
TRBJ1-4 | TRBD1 | few | TRBV5-1 | TGCGCCAGCAGCTCGGGACAGCTTAAGGAAAAACTGTTTTTT | CASSSGQLKEKLFF
TRBJ2-1 | TRBD2 | - | TRBV3-1/TRBV3-2 | TGTGCCAGCAGCCAAGTTGCGGGGGGGATTAGCTCCTACAATGAGCAGTTCTTC | CASSQVAGGISSYNEQFF
TRBJ2-6 | TRBD1 | - | TRBV4-2 | TGTGCCAGCAGCCTCTGGACAGGGCGAACTGGGGCCAACGTCCTGACTTTC | CASSLWTGRTGANVLTF
TRBJ1-2 | - | few | TRBV20-1 | TGCAGTGCTAGTGAGGGCCAGGCCTATGGCTACACCTTC | CSASEGQAYGYTF
TRBJ2-3 | - | - | TRBV25-1 | TGTGCCAGCAGTGAATTTACAGGGAGCACAGATACGCAGTATTTT | CASSEFTGSTDTQYF
TRBJ1-5 | - | - | TRBV29-1 | TGCAGCGTTGAGGTTGGGGCAAATCAGCCCCAGCATTTT | CSVEVGANQPQHF
TRBJ1-2 | TRBD1 | - | TRBV19 | TGTGCCAGTACCAACAGGGGCTATGGCTACACCTTC | CASTNRGYGYTF
TRBJ1-3 | TRBD1 | - | TRBV7-8 | TGTGCCAGCAGCGGGTGGGACAGCTCTGGAAACACCATATATTTT | CASSGWDSSGNTIYF
TRBJ2-3 | TRBD2 | - | TRBV9 | TGTGCCAGCAGCTCCCCTAGCGGAGGGAGTAACACAGATACGCAGTATTTT | CASSSPSGGSNTDTQYF
TRBJ1-3 | - | once | TRBV5-6 | TGTGCCAGCAGTCCCGGCAGGCTTGGAAACACCATATATTTT | CASSPGRLGNTIYF
TRBJ1-6 | - | - | TRBV7-9 | TGTGCCAGCAGCGACAGGAATCATTCACCCCTCCACTTT | CASSDRNHSPLHF
TRBJ1-2 | TRBD1 | - | TRBV29-1 | TGCAGCGCCCGACAGGGGGACTATGGCTACACCTTC | CSARQGDYGYTF
TRBJ2-5 | - | - | TRBV5-1 | TGCGCCAGCAGGCTAACAGGAGAAGAGACCCAGTACTTC | CASRLTGEETQYF
TRBJ1-5 | - | few | TRBV5-6 | TGTGCCAGCAGGGCGGGACTCCATAGCAATCAGCCCCAGCATTTT | CASRAGLHSNQPQHF
TRBJ2-1 | - | - | TRBV7-3 | TGTGCCAGCAGCTTTCGTCCTGGGGGGTCCTACAATGAGCAGTTCTTC | CASSFRPGGSYNEQFF
TRBJ1-2 | - | - | TRBV12-3/TRBV12-4 | TGTGCCAGCAGTTTCGGGGTTGGAGGCTACACCTTC | CASSFGVGGYTF
TRBJ2-1 | - | - | TRBV7-3 | TGTGCCAGCAGCCTCTCACAGGGTAACGGAAATGAGCAGTTCTTC | CASSLSQGNGNEQFF
TRBJ1-3 | - | - | TRBV6-5 | TGTGCCAGCAGTTACGGGGGGGGTGGAAACACCATATATTTT | CASSYGGGGNTIYF
TRBJ2-3 | TRBD2 | once | TRBV5-4 | TGTGCCAGCAGCCCAGGACTAGCGGGGGATACGCAGTATTTT | CASSPGLAGDTQYF
TRBJ2-1 | - | few | TRBV15 | TGTGCCACCAGCAGAGCAGGAAGTCACAATGAGCAGTTCTTC | CATSRAGSHNEQFF
TRBJ1-2 | - | - | TRBV11-2 | TGTGCCAGCAGCTTAAGGGGCGGTGATACAGCTAACTATGGCTACACCTTC | CASSLRGGDTANYGYTF
TRBJ2-2 | TRBD2 | - | TRBV4-1 | TGCGCCAGCAGCCAAGATGAGCTAGCGGGCGCACAGGGCACCGGGGAGCTGTTTTTT | CASSQDELAGAQGTGELFF
TRBJ1-6 | - | - | TRBV4-1 | TGCGCCAGCAGCCAAGGGGCCGGTGGGAATTCACCCCTCCACTTT | CASSQGAGGNSPLHF
TRBJ1-2 | - | - | TRBV7-9 | TGTGCCAGCAGCTTGTCTGACAGCTACTATGGCTACACCTTC | CASSLSDSYYGYTF
TRBJ2-3 | - | - | TRBV7-9 | TGTGCCAGCAGCAGGGTCTCGGTTGGAGCAGATACGCAGTATTTT | CASSRVSVGADTQYF
TRBJ2-1 | TRBD2 | - | TRBV14 | TGTGCCAGCAGCCAAGAGTCTTCCAGCGGGAGTTTCTGGAGCGTGAACAATGAGCAGTTCTTC | CASSQESSSGSFWSVNNEQFF
TRBJ1-1 | - | - | TRBV7-9 | TGTGCCAGCAGCTTGGGGAGTGAAGCTTTCTTT | CASSLGSEAFF
TRBJ2-1 | TRBD1 | - | TRBV2 | TGTGCCAGCAGAGCCGAACAGGGGGCGCCGAATGAGCAGTTCTTC | CASRAEQGAPNEQFF
TRBJ2-4 | TRBD2 | - | TRBV4-2 | TGTGCCAGCAGCCAAGAACTGTACGCGGGAGTAAGCCACTTC | CASSQELYAGVSHF
TRBJ2-1 | TRBD2 | - | TRBV4-1 | TGCGCCAGCAGCCAATACACGACTAGCGGGAGTCCTCAGGAGCAGTTCTTC | CASSQYTTSGSPQEQFF
TRBJ1-1 | - | - | TRBV7-8 | TGTGCCAGCAGCGGAAACACCCCTCTCACCTCCCAGGGCGCTGAAGCTTTCTTT | CASSGNTPLTSQGAEAFF
TRBJ2-6 | - | - | TRBV5-1 | TGCGCCAGCAGCCGCTCTGGGGCCAACGTCCTGACTTTC | CASSRSGANVLTF
TRBJ1-3 | TRBD1 | - | TRBV10-3 | TGTGCCAGCGGGGACAGGGGGTCCGGAAACACCATATATTTT | CASGDRGSGNTIYF
TRBJ2-2 | - | - | TRBV24-1 | TGTGCCACCGAGCCCCGGGGGGCGCGCACCGGGGAGCTGTTTTTT | CATEPRGARTGELFF
TRBJ2-2 | - | - | TRBV5-1 | TGCGCCAGCAGCCTAGGACTTTTGGCCGGGGAGCTGTTTTTT | CASSLGLLAGELFF
TRBJ1-5 | TRBD1 | - | TRBV24-1 | TGTGCCACCAGCCTAGGAGGGGGCGGCAATCAGCCCCAGCATTTT | CATSLGGGGNQPQHF
TRBJ2-2 | TRBD1 | - | TRBV5-1 | TGCGCCACATCACAGGGGACCACCGGGGAGCTGTTTTTT | CATSQGTTGELFF
TRBJ2-3 | TRBD2 | - | TRBV9 | TGTGCCAGCAGCTCCGGGACTAGCGGTAGCACAGATACGCAGTATTTT | CASSSGTSGSTDTQYF
TRBJ2-3 | TRBD2 | - | TRBV5-1 | TGCGCCAGCAGCACCGGGACTAGCGGAAATACGCAGTATTTT | CASSTGTSGNTQYF
TRBJ2-4 | - | - | TRBV3-1/TRBV3-2 | TGTGCCAGCAGCTATAGTGCCCTAGCCAAAAACATTCAGTACTTC | CASSYSALAKNIQYF
TRBJ2-5 | - | - | TRBV3-1/TRBV3-2 | TGTGCCAGCAGCCGCCACCACTCCAAACTCAAAGAGACCCAGTACTTC | CASSRHHSKLKETQYF
TRBJ2-5 | - | - | TRBV5-1 | TGCGCCAGCAGCTTGGCGGGCGGGGGCGAAGAGACCCAGTACTTC | CASSLAGGGEETQYF
TRBJ2-1 | - | - | TRBV28 | TGTGCCAGCAGCACACAGGGACCACAATATGAGCAGTTCTTC | CASSTQGPQYEQFF
TRBJ1-2 | TRBD1 | - | TRBV9 | TGTGCCAGCAGCGTAGCCACGGGACAGGGTAACTATGGCTACACCTTC | CASSVATGQGNYGYTF
TRBJ1-2 | TRBD1 | once | TRBV5-1 | TGCGCCAGCAGCACGGGACAGCTTTTGGGCTACACCTTC | CASSTGQLLGYTF
TRBJ1-6 | TRBD1 | once | TRBV19 | TGTGCCAGTAGTAGAGCCGGGACAGGGGTAAATTCACCCCTCCACTTT | CASSRAGTGVNSPLHF
TRBJ2-1 | TRBD2 | once | TRBV23-1 | TGCGCCAGCAGTCAATCGGGGTCTAGCGGGCGAAGCAATGAGCAGTTCTTC | CASSQSGSSGRSNEQFF
TRBJ2-1 | TRBD2 | few | TRBV6-1 | TGTGCCAGCAGTGAGTGGGCTAGCGGGAGGATGGAATACAATGAGCAGTTCTTC | CASSEWASGRMEYNEQFF
TRBJ1-3 | - | - | TRBV5-1 | TGCGCCAGCAGCTTGGTCCCTGCGGGAAGCTCTGGAAACACCATATATTTT | CASSLVPAGSSGNTIYF
TRBJ1-2 | TRBD1 | - | TRBV13 | TGTGCCAGCAGCTTAGGGGGCAGGGGGCTGGATGGCTACACCTTC | CASSLGGRGLDGYTF
TRBJ1-4 | TRBD1 | - | TRBV27 | TGTGCCAGCAGTCCGACAGGGTTTAATGAAAAACTGTTTTTT | CASSPTGFNEKLFF
TRBJ1-1 | - | once | TRBV18 | TGTGCCAGCTCACCAATTTCTCTAGGGGTGAACACTGAAGCTTTCTTT | CASSPISLGVNTEAFF
TRBJ1-1 | TRBD1 | - | TRBV27 | TGTGCCAGCAGTTCCCCCGGGACAGGGGGGGATAAAGCTTTCTTT | CASSSPGTGGDKAFF